This T cell receptor beta chain was captured in a study of blood T cell repertoires in COVID-19. Background on the study: Collection of acute and convalescent COVID-19 samples took place in the United States, Italy and Spain. From T cells, B-cell-depleted T cells, or PBMCs came the material, which was cDNA or gDNA.

Per the study methods: Reference gene primer amplification gave estimated nucleated cell counts. Sequencing was performed with immunoSEQ multiplex PCR; in TCRdb, only in-frame clones are kept and a portion is missing. D and trimming were read from the DNA, whereas the V and J calls and clone size are those reported in that table. There are 19,000 or so clones in the sample; about four fifths occur only once, and about 6.7% lies in the top ten. CDR1 and CDR2 (germline): KGHSY, FQNENV. The CDR3 contains 16 residues. V lost 2 bases to trimming and J lost 3 bases; unmatched junction nucleotides: 9. Sequenced input: peripheral blood. V is TRBV16 and J is TRBJ1-1; 7 bases match TRBD1. This clonotype originated in a human donor in a cohort sampled during active COVID-19. DNA for the CDR3: TGTGCCAGCAGCCAAGAAGGGCGGACAGGCTACACTGAAGCTTTCTTT. Amino acids: CASSQEGRTGYTEAFF.